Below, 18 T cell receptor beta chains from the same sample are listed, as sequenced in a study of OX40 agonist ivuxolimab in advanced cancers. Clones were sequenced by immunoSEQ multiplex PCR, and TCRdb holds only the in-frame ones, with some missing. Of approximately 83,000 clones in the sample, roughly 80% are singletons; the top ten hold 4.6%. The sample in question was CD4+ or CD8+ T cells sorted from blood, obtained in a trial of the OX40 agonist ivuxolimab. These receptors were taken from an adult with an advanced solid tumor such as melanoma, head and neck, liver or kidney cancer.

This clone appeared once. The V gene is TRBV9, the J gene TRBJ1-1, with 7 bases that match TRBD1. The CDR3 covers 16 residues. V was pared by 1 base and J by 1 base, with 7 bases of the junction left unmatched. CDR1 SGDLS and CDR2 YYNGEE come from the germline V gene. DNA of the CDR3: TGTGCCAGCAGCGTACTTACAGGGGCCTGGAACACTGAAGCTTTCTTT. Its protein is CASSVLTGAWNTEAFF.

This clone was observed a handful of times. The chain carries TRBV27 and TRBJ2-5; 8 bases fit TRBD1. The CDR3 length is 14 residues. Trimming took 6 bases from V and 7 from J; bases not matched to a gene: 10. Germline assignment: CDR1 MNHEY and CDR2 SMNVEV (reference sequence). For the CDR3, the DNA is TGTGCCAGCAGGTCGGGACAGGCCCAGGGGACCCAGTACTTC. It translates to CASRSGQAQGTQYF.

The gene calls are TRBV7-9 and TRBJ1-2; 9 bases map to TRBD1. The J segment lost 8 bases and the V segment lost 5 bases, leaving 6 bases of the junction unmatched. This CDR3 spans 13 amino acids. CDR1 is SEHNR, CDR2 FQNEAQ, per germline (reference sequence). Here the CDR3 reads CASSTETGGGYTF. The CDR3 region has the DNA TGTGCCAGCAGCACGGAGACAGGGGGAGGCTACACCTTC. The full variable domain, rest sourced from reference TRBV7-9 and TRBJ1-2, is DTGVSQNPRHKITKRGQNVTFRCDPISEHNRLYWYRQTLGQGPEFLTYFQNEAQLEKSRLLSDRFSAERPKGSFSTLEIQRTEQGDSAMYLCASSTETGGGYTFGSGTRLTVV.

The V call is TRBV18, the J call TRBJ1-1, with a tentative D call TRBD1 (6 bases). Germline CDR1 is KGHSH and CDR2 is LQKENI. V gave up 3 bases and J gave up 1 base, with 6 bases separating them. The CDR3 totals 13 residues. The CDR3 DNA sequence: TGTGCCAGCTCACCGGGACAGAACACTGAAGCTTTCTTT. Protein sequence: CASSPGQNTEAFF.

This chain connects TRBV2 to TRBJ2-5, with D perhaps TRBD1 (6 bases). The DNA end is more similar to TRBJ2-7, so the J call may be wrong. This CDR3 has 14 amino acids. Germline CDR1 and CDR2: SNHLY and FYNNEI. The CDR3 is CASRNRESSYEQYF. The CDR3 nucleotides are TGTGCCAGCAGAAACAGGGAAAGCTCCTACGAGCAGTACTTC.

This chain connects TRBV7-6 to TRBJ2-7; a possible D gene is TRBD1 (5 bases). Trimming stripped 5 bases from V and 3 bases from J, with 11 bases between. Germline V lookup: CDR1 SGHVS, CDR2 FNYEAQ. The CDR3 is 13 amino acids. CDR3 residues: CASSPNRGYEQYF. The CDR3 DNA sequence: TGTGCCAGCAGCCCGAATAGGGGCTACGAGCAGTACTTC.

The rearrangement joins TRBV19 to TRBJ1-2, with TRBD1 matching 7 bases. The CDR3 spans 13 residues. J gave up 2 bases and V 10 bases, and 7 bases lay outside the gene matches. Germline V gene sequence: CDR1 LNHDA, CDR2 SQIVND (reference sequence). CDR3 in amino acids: CATQPGQNYGYTF. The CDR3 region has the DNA TGTGCCACCCAACCGGGACAGAACTATGGCTACACCTTC.

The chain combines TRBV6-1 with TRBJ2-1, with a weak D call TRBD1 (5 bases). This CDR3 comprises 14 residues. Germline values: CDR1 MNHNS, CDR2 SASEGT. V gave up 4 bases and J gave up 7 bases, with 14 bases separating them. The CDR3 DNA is TGTGCCAGCAGTGCAGGGATCCAGGGAAATGAGCAGTTCTTC. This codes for CASSAGIQGNEQFF.

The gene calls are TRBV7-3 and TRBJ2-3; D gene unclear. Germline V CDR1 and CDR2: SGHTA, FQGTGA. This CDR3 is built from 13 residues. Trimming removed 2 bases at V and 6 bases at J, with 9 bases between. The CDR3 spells CASSLVQFDTQYF. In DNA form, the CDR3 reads TGTGCCAGCAGCTTAGTACAATTTGATACGCAGTATTTT.

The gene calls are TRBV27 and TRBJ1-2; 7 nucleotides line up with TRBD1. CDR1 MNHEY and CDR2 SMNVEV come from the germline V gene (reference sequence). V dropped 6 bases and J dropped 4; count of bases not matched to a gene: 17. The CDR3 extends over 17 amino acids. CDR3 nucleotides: TGTGCCAGCAGCCCTATTAACCCGGACAGGAGACCCTATGGCTACACCTTC. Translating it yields CASSPINPDRRPYGYTF.

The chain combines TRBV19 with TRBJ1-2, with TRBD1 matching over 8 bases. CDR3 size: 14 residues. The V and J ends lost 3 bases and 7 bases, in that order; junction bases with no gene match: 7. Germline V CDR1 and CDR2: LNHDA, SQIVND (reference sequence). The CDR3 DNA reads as TGTGCCAGTAGTATCCCCCCGGACAGGGCTGGCTACACCTTC. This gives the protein CASSIPPDRAGYTF.

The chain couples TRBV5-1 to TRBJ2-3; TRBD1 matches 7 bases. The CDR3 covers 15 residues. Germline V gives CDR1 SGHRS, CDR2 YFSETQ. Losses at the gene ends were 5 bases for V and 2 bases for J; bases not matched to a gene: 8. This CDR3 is CASSSTGTDTDTQYF. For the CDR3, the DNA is TGCGCCAGCAGTTCCACCGGGACAGACACAGATACGCAGTATTTT.

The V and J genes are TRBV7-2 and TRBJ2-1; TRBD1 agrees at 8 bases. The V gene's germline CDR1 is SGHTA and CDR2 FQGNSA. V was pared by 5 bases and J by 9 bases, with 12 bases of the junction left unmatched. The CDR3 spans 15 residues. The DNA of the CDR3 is TGTGCCAGCAGCCCCCAGGGACAGGATACAATTGAGCAGTTCTTC. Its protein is CASSPQGQDTIEQFF.

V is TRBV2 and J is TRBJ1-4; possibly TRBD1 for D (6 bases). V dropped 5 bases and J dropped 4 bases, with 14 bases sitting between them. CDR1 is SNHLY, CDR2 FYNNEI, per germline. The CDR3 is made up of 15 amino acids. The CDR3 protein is CASSRTEAINEKLFF. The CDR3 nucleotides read TGTGCCAGCAGTCGGACAGAAGCGATTAATGAAAAACTGTTTTTT.

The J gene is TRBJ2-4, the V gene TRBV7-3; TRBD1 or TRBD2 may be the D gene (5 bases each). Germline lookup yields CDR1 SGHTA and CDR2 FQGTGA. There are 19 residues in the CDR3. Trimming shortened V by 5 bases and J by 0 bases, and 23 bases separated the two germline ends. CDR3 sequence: CASSVVRDQRLLAKNIQYF. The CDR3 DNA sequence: TGTGCCAGCAGCGTAGTGAGGGACCAGCGCCTTCTAGCCAAAAACATTCAGTACTTC. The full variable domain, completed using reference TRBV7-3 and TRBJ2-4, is GAGVSQTPSNKVTEKGKYVELRCDPISGHTALYWYRQSLGQGPEFLIYFQGTGAADDSGLPNDRFFAVRPEGSVSTLKIQRTERGDSAVYLCASSVVRDQRLLAKNIQYFGAGTRLSVL.

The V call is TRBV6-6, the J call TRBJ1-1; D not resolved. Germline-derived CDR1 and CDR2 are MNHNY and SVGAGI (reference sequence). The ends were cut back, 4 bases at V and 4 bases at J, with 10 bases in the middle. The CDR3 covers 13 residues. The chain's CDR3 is CASSWDSGTEAFF. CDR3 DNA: TGTGCCAGCAGTTGGGATTCAGGCACTGAAGCTTTCTTT.

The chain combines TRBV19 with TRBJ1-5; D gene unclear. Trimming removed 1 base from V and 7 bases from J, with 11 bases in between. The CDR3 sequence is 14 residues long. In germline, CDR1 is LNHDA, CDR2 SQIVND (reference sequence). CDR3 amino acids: CASSIVGGEQPQHF. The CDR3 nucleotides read TGTGCCAGTAGTATAGTTGGTGGTGAGCAGCCCCAGCATTTT.

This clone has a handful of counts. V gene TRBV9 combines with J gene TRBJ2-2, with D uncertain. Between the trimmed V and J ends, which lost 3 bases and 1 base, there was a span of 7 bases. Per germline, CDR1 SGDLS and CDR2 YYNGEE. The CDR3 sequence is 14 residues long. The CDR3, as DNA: TGTGCCAGCAGCGAGACCATGAACACCGGGGAGCTGTTTTTT. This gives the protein CASSETMNTGELFF.